The clone carrying this TCR beta chain was observed at least ten times. The sequenced fragment ends 3 residues before the CDR3 boundary, so the rest is inferred from the germline J gene. J gave up 3 bases and V 4 bases, and 11 bases lay outside the gene matches. This CDR3 is built from 16 residues. CDR1 is MGHRA and CDR2 is YSYEKL in the germline V gene. Sequencing input was equivalent genomic DNA from CVID and controls. This table comes from immunoSEQ multiplex PCR, and its TCRdb copy is limited to in-frame clones, with some not included. This repertoire holds 50,000 to 70,000 clones, and none appear only once. The data derive from a study of T cell clonality in common variable immunodeficiency.

The sample taken for sequencing was peripheral blood mononuclear cells. The origin of this receptor is a person between 18 and 70 years old in good health. The chain carries TRBV4-1 and TRBJ2-5; TRBD1 matches at 7 bases. The CDR3 loop reads CASSLVEGQRKETQYF. The CDR3 DNA, read in part, is TGCGCCAGCAGCCTCGTCGAGGGACAGAGGAAAGAGACC.